These 8 T cell receptor beta chains originate from one sample sequenced in a study of control samples from healthy donors and cancer patients (dated by TCRdb to 2018 to 2020). Libraries were prepared through the immunoSEQ multiplex PCR assay. TCRdb took this table from immuneACCESS and kept in-frame rearrangements with V and J called. Such tables lack part of the clones; where checked against another copy, unresolved V genes explain under half of the gap, and the rest is unexplained. For this sample the table gives some 90,000 clones, of which about 88% were detected only once. 1.3% of the sample rests with the top ten. The sequencing sample was made of blood. These receptors originate from a woman aged 45-65 years in good health.

As to this clone: The same CDR3 arises from other DNA sequences in this sample as well. The chain links TRBV2 to TRBJ1-4; TRBD1 might be the D (6 bases). Germline CDR1 reads SNHLY; CDR2 reads FYNNEI. The length of the CDR3 is 13 residues. Deletions cut 4 bases from V and 5 bases from J, with 8 bases between. CDR3 sequence (DNA): TGTGCCAGCAGTGGGACAGTCAATGAAAAACTGTTTTTT. It translates to CASSGTVNEKLFF. The entire variable domain, with the rest obtained from reference TRBV2 and TRBJ1-4, is as follows: EPEVTQTPSHQVTQMGQEVILRCVPISNHLYFYWYRQILGQKVEFLVSFYNNEISEKSEIFDDQFSVERPDGSNFTLKIRSTKLEDSAMYFCASSGTVNEKLFFGSGTQLSVL.

The rearrangement joins TRBV7-2 to TRBJ2-7, with TRBD1 matching over 7 bases. With 5 bases clipped from V and 4 bases from J, the junction kept 8 bases outside the gene matches. Germline CDR1 is SGHTA and CDR2 is FQGNSA. The CDR3 is 14 amino acids. The CDR3 region has the DNA TGTGCCAGCAGCAGAGCAGGGGGTCAGTACGAGCAGTACTTC. It translates to CASSRAGGQYEQYF. Looking up the rest from reference TRBV7-2 and TRBJ2-7 gives the full variable domain: GAGVSQSPSNKVTEKGKDVELRCDPISGHTALYWYRQSLGQGLEFLIYFQGNSAPDKSGLPSDRFSAERTGGSVSTLTIQRTQQEDSAVYLCASSRAGGQYEQYFGPGTRLTVT.

The J gene is TRBJ1-6, the V gene TRBV6-2 or TRBV6-3; D might be TRBD1 (5 bases). Trimming took off 0 bases at V and 7 bases at J, with 10 bases between the two ends. The CDR3 sequence is 15 residues long. Germline CDR1 reads MNHEY; CDR2 reads SVGEGT. CDR3 sequence (DNA): TGTGCCAGCAGTTACTCGGCAGGGAACAATTCACCCCTCCACTTT. This translates into CASSYSAGNNSPLHF.

This clone was recorded a few times. The chain carries TRBV25-1 and TRBJ1-5; unclear D gene. CDR1 is MGHDK and CDR2 is SYGVNS in the germline V gene. The V end was cut by 4 bases, the J end by 5 bases, with 12 bases between. The CDR3 extends over 14 amino acids. DNA of the CDR3: TGTGCCAGCAGTGGAGGGAATATGCATCAGCCCCAGCATTTT. Its translation: CASSGGNMHQPQHF.

V and J are TRBV5-1 and TRBJ2-2, with 12 bases that match TRBD2. The CDR3 sequence is 15 residues long. Germline trimming cut 4 bases from V and 6 bases from J; bases unmatched to any gene: 4. Looked up from germline, CDR1 is SGHRS and CDR2 is YFSETQ. The CDR3 region is CASSPGTSGSGELFF. In DNA, the CDR3 is TGCGCCAGCAGCCCCGGGACTAGCGGGTCCGGGGAGCTGTTTTTT. The complete variable domain, with remaining parts taken from reference TRBV5-1 and TRBJ2-2, reads KAGVTQTPRYLIKTRGQQVTLSCSPISGHRSVSWYQQTPGQGLQFLFEYFSETQRNKGNFPGRFSGRQFSNSRSEMNVSTLELGDSALYLCASSPGTSGSGELFFGEGSRLTVL.

The chain has TRBV6-5 and TRBJ1-3; D remains ambiguous. V was shortened by 0 bases and J by 0 bases, with 6 bases between the two germline ends. The CDR3 sequence is 15 residues long. Germline V gene lookup returns CDR1 MNHEY and CDR2 SVGAGI. CDR3 sequence reads: CASSYSSTSGNTIYF. The CDR3 nucleotides are TGTGCCAGCAGTTACTCGTCCACCTCTGGAAACACCATATATTTT.

J is TRBJ1-4 and V is TRBV4-1, with D maybe TRBD1 (5 bases). Looked up from germline, CDR1 is MGHRA and CDR2 is YSYEKL. The CDR3 covers 16 residues. Deletions cut 1 base from V and 6 bases from J, with 15 bases between. CDR3 coding DNA: TGCGCCAGCAGCCAAGTGGACATTATGACCTATGAAAAACTGTTTTTT. The encoded protein is CASSQVDIMTYEKLFF.

This clone was detected only once. This chain joins TRBV5-6 and TRBJ2-7, with 10 bases lining up with TRBD2. The CDR3 is made up of 17 amino acids. Trimming took 2 bases from V and 0 from J; bases not matched to a gene: 8. Germline V gene lookup returns CDR1 SGHDT and CDR2 YYEEEE. CDR3 coding DNA: TGTGCCAGCAGCTTTGTAGCTAGCGGGAGAAGCTCCTACGAGCAGTACTTC. This gives the protein CASSFVASGRSSYEQYF.